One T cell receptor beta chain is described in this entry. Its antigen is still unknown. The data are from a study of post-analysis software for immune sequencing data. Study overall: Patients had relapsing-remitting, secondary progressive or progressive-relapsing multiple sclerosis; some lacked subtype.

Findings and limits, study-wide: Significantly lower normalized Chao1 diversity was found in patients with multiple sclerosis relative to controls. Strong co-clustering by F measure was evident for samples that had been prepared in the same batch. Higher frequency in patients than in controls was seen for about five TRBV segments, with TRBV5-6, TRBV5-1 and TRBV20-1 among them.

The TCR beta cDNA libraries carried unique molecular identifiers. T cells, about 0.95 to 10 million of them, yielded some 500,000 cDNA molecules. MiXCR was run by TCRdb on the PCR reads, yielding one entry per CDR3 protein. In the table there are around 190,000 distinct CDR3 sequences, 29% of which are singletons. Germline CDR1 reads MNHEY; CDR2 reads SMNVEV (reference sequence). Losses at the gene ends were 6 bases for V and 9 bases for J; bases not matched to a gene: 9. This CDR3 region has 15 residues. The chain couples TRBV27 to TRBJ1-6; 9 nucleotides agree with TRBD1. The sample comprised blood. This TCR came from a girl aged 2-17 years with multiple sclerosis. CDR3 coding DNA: TGTGCCAGCAGGCCGGTTTCACAGGGGGCTTCACCCCTCCACTTT. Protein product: CASRPVSQGASPLHF.